Listed below are T cell receptor beta chains from one sample, sequenced in a study of post-analysis software for immune sequencing data. Using its own MiXCR run on the PCR reads, TCRdb lists one record per CDR3 protein. In the table there are hundreds of thousands of distinct CDR3 sequences, 25% to 30% of which are singletons. Sequencing input: blood. Source of these receptors: a girl aged 10 to 17 with multiple sclerosis. CDR3s include the opening cysteine and the closing phenylalanine or tryptophan. Fields, in order: D gene, V gene, clone size, J gene, CDR3 DNA, CDR3 protein. The D gene is left open where the match is weak. Size tells how often a clone was seen (once, few, many) or the class of an expanded clone, and some rows leave it out.

D: .
V: TRBV6-5
size: few
J: TRBJ1-6
DNA: TGTGCCAGCAGTGTCCGGGAAACAAATTCACCCCTCCACTTT
CDR3: CASSVRETNSPLHF

D: TRBD1
V: TRBV14
size: .
J: TRBJ2-5
DNA: TGTGCCGGCAGCCCACGGGGACAGCGAATACTTCTTCAGGAGACCCAGTACTTC
CDR3: CAGSPRGQRILLQETQYF

D: TRBD1
V: TRBV5-1
size: few
J: TRBJ1-2
DNA: TGCGCCAGCAGCTTGGGATGGACAGGGGGCGGCTATGGCTACACCTTC
CDR3: CASSLGWTGGGYGYTF

D: .
V: TRBV4-1
size: once
J: TRBJ1-1
DNA: TGCGCCAGCAGCCAAGAAGAAGGGACTGAAGCTTTCTTT
CDR3: CASSQEEGTEAFF

D: .
V: TRBV9
size: .
J: TRBJ1-1
DNA: TGTGCCGGCAGCGTGCCGGTGAACACTGAAGCTTTCTTT
CDR3: CAGSVPVNTEAFF

D: TRBD1
V: TRBV5-1
size: few
J: TRBJ2-5
DNA: TGCGCCAGCAGCTTGGGTCAGGGGGCTACCCAGTACTTC
CDR3: CASSLGQGATQYF

D: .
V: TRBV12-3/TRBV12-4
size: few
J: TRBJ1-1
DNA: TGTGCCAGCAGTTTGTCGCCGGGCACTGAAGCTTTCTTT
CDR3: CASSLSPGTEAFF

D: TRBD1
V: TRBV20-1
size: .
J: TRBJ2-1
DNA: TGCAGTCCCGCGCCTGGGACAGGGAATAATGAGCAGTTCTTC
CDR3: CSPAPGTGNNEQFF

D: TRBD2
V: TRBV20-1
size: few
J: TRBJ2-2
DNA: TGCAGTGCGGGTAGCGGGATGGTAACCGGGGAGCTGTTTTTT
CDR3: CSAGSGMVTGELFF

D: TRBD2
V: TRBV3-1
size: .
J: TRBJ2-3
DNA: TGTGTCAGCAGCCCTTCTGTAGCGGGGTCAACGGAGGATACGCAGTATTTT
CDR3: CVSSPSVAGSTEDTQYF

D: .
V: TRBV7-2
size: .
J: TRBJ2-3
DNA: TGTGCCAGCAGCTGGACCACAGATACGCAGTATTTT
CDR3: CASSWTTDTQYF

D: .
V: TRBV7-9
size: few
J: TRBJ2-1
DNA: TGTGCCAGCACCACTGACGCTGCGAAGAATGAGCAGTTCTTC
CDR3: CASTTDAAKNEQFF

D: TRBD1
V: TRBV18
size: .
J: TRBJ1-1
DNA: TGTGCCAGCTCACCCGGCCGGGACAGGGATGAAGCTTTCTTT
CDR3: CASSPGRDRDEAFF

D: .
V: TRBV10-3
size: .
J: TRBJ2-2
DNA: TGTGCCATCAGTGCACCCGGGGAGCTGTTTTTT
CDR3: CAISAPGELFF

D: .
V: TRBV4-3
size: many
J: TRBJ2-7
DNA: TGCGCCAGCAGCCAAGACGCCAGGGAGGCGTACGAGCAGTACTTC
CDR3: CASSQDAREAYEQYF

D: .
V: TRBV25-1
size: .
J: TRBJ1-4
DNA: TGTGCCAGCAGTAGGGCCAGAAATGAAAAACTGTTTTTT
CDR3: CASSRARNEKLFF

D: TRBD2
V: TRBV7-8
size: many
J: TRBJ2-1
DNA: TGTGCCAGCAGCTCCCCTGCGAGCGGGGCCTACAATGAGCAGTTCTTC
CDR3: CASSSPASGAYNEQFF

D: .
V: TRBV3-1
size: .
J: TRBJ2-2
DNA: TGTGCCAGCAGCCAAGATCACGGGGGCGGGGGAATCAACACCGGGGAGCTGTTTTTT
CDR3: CASSQDHGGGGINTGELFF

D: .
V: TRBV7-6
size: .
J: TRBJ2-7
DNA: TGTGCCAGCAGCCCGAACGCGGGACGGAACTACGAGCAGTACTTC
CDR3: CASSPNAGRNYEQYF

D: .
V: TRBV9
size: many
J: TRBJ2-3
DNA: TGTGCCAGCACCCAGACGGAGGGGCAGGCGTTTACAGATACGCAGTATTTT
CDR3: CASTQTEGQAFTDTQYF

D: .
V: TRBV6-1
size: .
J: TRBJ2-1
DNA: TGTGCCAGCGCCCCCCGGGACAACCCTTCGGGTGAGCAGTTCTTC
CDR3: CASAPRDNPSGEQFF

D: .
V: TRBV20-1
size: .
J: TRBJ2-1
DNA: TGCAGTGCGACAGCGGGTGGGTCCCATGAGCAGTTCTTC
CDR3: CSATAGGSHEQFF

D: .
V: TRBV7-8
size: .
J: TRBJ2-2
DNA: TGTGCCAGCAGCCGCCTAGCCACTTCCGGGGAGCTGTTTTTT
CDR3: CASSRLATSGELFF

D: .
V: TRBV2
size: .
J: TRBJ1-6
DNA: TGTGCCAGCAGTGAAGAAGACAATTCACCCCTCCACTTT
CDR3: CASSEEDNSPLHF

D: TRBD1
V: TRBV19
size: .
J: TRBJ2-1
DNA: TGTGCCAGTTTTACAGGGGAAAGCTCCTACAATGAGCAGTTCTTC
CDR3: CASFTGESSYNEQFF

D: TRBD2
V: TRBV13
size: few
J: TRBJ2-7
DNA: TGTGCCAGCAGCCCTCCGGGACTAGCGGGAGATGAGCAGTACTTC
CDR3: CASSPPGLAGDEQYF

D: TRBD1
V: TRBV20-1
size: few
J: TRBJ2-5
DNA: TGCAGTGCTCCGCAGAGGACAGGGATATCGGAGACCCAGTACTTC
CDR3: CSAPQRTGISETQYF

D: .
V: TRBV4-2
size: few
J: TRBJ1-5
DNA: TGTGCCAGCAGCCGGGAAATGGACAGTAATCAGCCCCAGCATTTT
CDR3: CASSREMDSNQPQHF

D: .
V: TRBV6-2/TRBV6-3
size: once
J: TRBJ1-2
DNA: TGTGCCAGCAGTTACAATTCTCCTCGGACGGACTATGGCTACACCTTC
CDR3: CASSYNSPRTDYGYTF

D: TRBD2
V: TRBV15
size: many
J: TRBJ2-7
DNA: TGTGCCACCAGCAGGACGGGACTAGCGGATCAGCGGCAGTACTTC
CDR3: CATSRTGLADQRQYF

D: .
V: TRBV12-3/TRBV12-4
size: .
J: TRBJ2-5
DNA: TGTGCCGGCAGTTCTCTAGTGGCGACCGGGGAGACCCAGTACTTC
CDR3: CAGSSLVATGETQYF

D: .
V: TRBV7-9
size: .
J: TRBJ1-4
DNA: TGTGCCAGCAGCTTATCGTCAGGAGAAAAACTGTTTTTT
CDR3: CASSLSSGEKLFF

D: .
V: TRBV29-1
size: .
J: TRBJ2-1
DNA: TGCAGCGTTGTAACCGGAGTCTACAATGAGCAGTTCTTC
CDR3: CSVVTGVYNEQFF

D: .
V: TRBV5-6
size: .
J: TRBJ2-3
DNA: TGTGCCAGCAGACGGCCGACAGATACGCAGTATTTT
CDR3: CASRRPTDTQYF

D: .
V: TRBV29-1
size: .
J: TRBJ2-5
DNA: TGCAGCGCCGGGGGGCAGCGAGAGACCCAGTACTTC
CDR3: CSAGGQRETQYF